A single sample is the source of the 19 T cell receptor beta chains below, sequenced in a study of cytomegalovirus exposure and HLA in healthy donors. A multiplex PCR was run with 60 Vbeta primers and 13 Jbeta primers. Profiled with immunoSEQ multiplex PCR; TCRdb holds only in-frame clones, not every one. Of 150,000 to 200,000 clones in the sample, about 80% were seen once. The sample was PBMCs. These receptors came from a woman under 30 in good health and CMV-seropositive.

V is TRBV10-1 and J is TRBJ2-5; 9 bases are a match to TRBD2. Germline lookup yields CDR1 WNHNN and CDR2 SYGVQD (reference sequence). This CDR3 is 17 amino acids long. The trim removed 11 bases at V and 4 bases at J, leaving 20 bases unmatched. Here the CDR3 reads CAPFASRSGGSRETQYF. CDR3 DNA: TGCGCCCCATTTGCCTCCCGTAGCGGGGGAAGTAGAGAGACCCAGTACTTC.

The V gene is TRBV2, the J gene TRBJ2-3, with D possibly being TRBD1 (5 bases). The CDR3 runs 13 residues. V lost 9 bases, J lost 7 bases, and 17 bases lay in between. The germline V gene encodes CDR1 SNHLY and CDR2 FYNNEI. CDR3 region: CASRPGRANTQYF. DNA of the CDR3: TGTGCCAGTAGGCCGGGCAGGGCCAATACGCAGTATTTT.

This clone was observed once. The rearrangement joins TRBV15 to TRBJ2-7; 10 bases match TRBD1. V trimming: 0 bases; J trimming: 5 bases; junction bases outside the gene matches: 4. Germline assignment: CDR1 LNHNV and CDR2 YYDKDF (reference sequence). The CDR3 contains 15 residues. This chain's CDR3 is CATSREGQGFNEQYF. The CDR3 nucleotides read TGTGCCACCAGCAGAGAGGGACAGGGGTTCAACGAGCAGTACTTC. The whole variable domain, remainder taken from reference TRBV15 and TRBJ2-7, is DAMVIQNPRYQVTQFGKPVTLSCSQTLNHNVMYWYQQKSSQAPKLLFHYYDKDFNNEADTPDNFQSRRPNTSFCFLDIRSPGLGDTAMYLCATSREGQGFNEQYFGPGTRLTVT.

This clone was observed a few times. The gene calls are TRBV11-3 and TRBJ1-5; D gene uncertain. The CDR3 length is 20 residues. Trimming removed 3 bases from V and 15 bases from J, with 39 bases in between. CDR1 SGHNT and CDR2 YENEEA come from the germline V gene. The DNA for the CDR3 is TGTGCCAGCAGCTTCGCCCTATGTCCTGATTACCTAAGGTCGACATGGCCCTCGCATTTT. As protein: CASSFALCPDYLRSTWPSHF.

The table lists this clone with a count of one. The V and J genes are TRBV5-4 and TRBJ1-6, with D hard to call. The CDR3 covers 13 residues. CDR1 is SGHNT, CDR2 YYREEE, per germline (reference sequence). V lost 1 base and J lost 7, with 6 bases in between. In DNA, the CDR3 is TGTGCCAGCAGCTTGCTAGGAAATTCACCCCTCCACTTT. The encoded protein is CASSLLGNSPLHF.

CDR3 sequence: CASSQAQVSSPLHF. The CDR3 bases are TGTGCCAGCAGTCAGGCACAGGTGAGCTCACCCCTCCACTTT. V and J are TRBV7-9 and TRBJ1-6, with D maybe TRBD1 (5 bases). The CDR3 totals 14 residues. Trimming took off 6 bases at V and 10 bases at J, with 16 bases between the two ends. The germline V gene has CDR1 SEHNR and CDR2 FQNEAQ (reference sequence). Variable domain in full (rest from reference TRBV7-9 and TRBJ1-6): DTGVSQNPRHKITKRGQNVTFRCDPISEHNRLYWYRQTLGQGPEFLTYFQNEAQLEKSRLLSDRFSAERPKGSFSTLEIQRTEQGDSAMYLCASSQAQVSSPLHFGNGTRLTVT.

The chain is built from TRBV4-1 and TRBJ1-6; tentative D call: TRBD1 (5 bases). Germline V gives CDR1 MGHRA, CDR2 YSYEKL. Trimming left V 3 bases short and J 4 bases short, with 7 bases between. The CDR3 has 14 residues. CDR3 sequence reads: CASSHDSYNSPLHF. The CDR3 region has the DNA TGCGCCAGCAGCCACGACAGTTATAATTCACCCCTCCACTTT.

The chain couples TRBV18 to TRBJ1-1; D perhaps matches TRBD1 (5 bases). The CDR3 runs to 15 residues. V was shortened by 3 bases and J by 4 bases, with 15 bases between the two germline ends. From germline, CDR1 is KGHSH and CDR2 LQKENI. CDR3 protein: CASSPDPGDGTEAFF. CDR3 coding DNA: TGTGCCAGCTCACCGGACCCGGGGGACGGCACTGAAGCTTTCTTT.

This chain links TRBV5-6 with TRBJ2-7, with D unresolved. Trimming stripped 4 bases from V and 0 bases from J, with 8 bases between. The CDR3 has 13 residues. Germline V lookup: CDR1 SGHDT, CDR2 YYEEEE. CDR3 sequence: CASSEVSSYEQYF. The CDR3 DNA follows: TGTGCCAGCAGCGAAGTGAGCTCCTACGAGCAGTACTTC.

The chain carries TRBV19 and TRBJ2-3; possibly TRBD1 for D (6 bases). V was cut by 5 bases and J by 4 bases, with 16 bases left in between. Germline loops: CDR1 LNHDA, CDR2 SQIVND (reference sequence). The CDR3 is 15 amino acids. DNA for the CDR3: TGTGCCAGTAGTCAGGGCAGGGGAGTGGCAGATACGCAGTATTTT. Translating gives CASSQGRGVADTQYF.

There are a few counts of this clone. The chain links TRBV6-4 to TRBJ2-3, with 9 positions matching TRBD2. After removal of 3 bases from V and 2 bases from J, the junction contained 3 bases not matched to a gene. The length of the CDR3 is 15 residues. CDR1 MRHNA and CDR2 SNTAGT come from the germline V gene. In DNA form, the CDR3 reads TGTGCCAGCAGTGAAGGCGGGGGGGCCACAGATACGCAGTATTTT. Translating gives CASSEGGGATDTQYF.

The chain carries TRBV5-8 and TRBJ1-5; D not resolved. Germline V gene data show CDR1 as SGHTS and CDR2 as YDEGEE. The CDR3 covers 12 residues. The V gene lost 3 bases and the J gene lost 6 bases, with 7 bases spanning the gap. CDR3 amino acids: CASSYRGQPQHF. The CDR3 nucleotides are TGTGCCAGCAGCTACCGGGGTCAGCCCCAGCATTTT.

This chain uses TRBV5-6 with TRBJ1-3; D perhaps matches TRBD1 (6 bases). CDR3 length: 15 amino acids. Germline CDR1 is SGHDT and CDR2 is YYEEEE. The V end was cut by 0 bases, the J end by 1 base, with 8 bases between. The CDR3 sequence is CASSLAGQSGNTIYF. In DNA form, the CDR3 reads TGTGCCAGCAGCTTGGCGGGACAATCTGGAAACACCATATATTTT.

This chain uses TRBV2 with TRBJ2-1; 11 bases line up with TRBD2. The junction had 9 bases not matched to a gene; V was cut back by 6 bases and J by 5 bases. This CDR3 is built from 16 residues. Germline loops: CDR1 SNHLY, CDR2 FYNNEI. The DNA of the CDR3 is TGTGCCAGCAGGCCCCTTACTAGCGGGGGCAACAATGAGCAGTTCTTC. Residues: CASRPLTSGGNNEQFF.

The J gene is TRBJ1-4, the V gene TRBV28; weak D call: TRBD1 (6 bases). The germline V and J ends were trimmed by 7 bases and 8 bases, with 17 bases remaining between them. The CDR3 is 14 amino acids. In germline, CDR1 is MDHEN, CDR2 SYDVKM. The DNA of the CDR3 is TGTGCCAGCAATTTCGGTGGGGGCCAGGAAAAACTGTTTTTT. Protein product: CASNFGGGQEKLFF.

The rearrangement joins TRBV1 to TRBJ1-3; no DNA check was done on the table's D call, TRBD1. TRBV1 represents a pseudogene. CDR3 length: 19 amino acids. CDR3 residues: CTSSQGGTGTGETGNTIYF. The CDR3 nucleotides read TGCACCAGCAGCCAAGGGGGGACTGGGACAGGGGAAACTGGAAACACCATATATTTT.

This rearrangement joins TRBV5-4 to TRBJ2-5, with 7 bases that match TRBD2. Germline values: CDR1 SGHNT, CDR2 YYREEE (reference sequence). The CDR3 sequence is 15 residues long. V lost 3 bases to trimming and J lost 1 base; unmatched junction nucleotides: 6. Here the CDR3 reads CASSWTGRGQETQYF. CDR3 bases: TGTGCCAGCAGCTGGACGGGGAGGGGCCAAGAGACCCAGTACTTC.

The chain has TRBV4-1 and TRBJ1-1; 9 bases align to TRBD1. This CDR3 region has 14 residues. J was trimmed by 3 bases and V by 6 bases; bases with no gene match: 5. Germline CDR1 and CDR2: MGHRA and YSYEKL. In DNA, the CDR3 is TGCGCCAGCAGTTACAGGGGGCCGGACACTGAAGCTTTCTTT. It is translated as CASSYRGPDTEAFF.

The chain carries TRBV7-2 and TRBJ2-3; TRBD2 aligns across 15 bases. V was clipped by 6 bases and J by 2 bases; unmatched bases: 9. The germline CDR1 and CDR2 sequences are SGHTA and FQGNSA. The CDR3 spans 18 residues. Here the CDR3 DNA reads TGTGCCAGCAGGAAGGCCGGGACTAGCGGGGGGTACACAGATACGCAGTATTTT. This encodes CASRKAGTSGGYTDTQYF.